The 10 T cell receptor beta chains below were found in one sample sequenced in a study of early T cells in non-severe SARS-CoV-2 infection (dated by TCRdb to about 2021). Libraries were built with 5' RACE. The instrument was a NextSeq 500. Using fastp trimming at Q25 and MiXCR clonotype assembly, TCRdb reanalyzed the public sequencing data and kept in-frame beta chains. All rows with the same CDR3 protein become a single entry with the most common DNA and genes. The sample table contains fewer than 100,000 distinct CDR3 sequences; only one count was recorded for around 5.6% of them. The ten biggest clones cover roughly 7.8% of the sample. The sample comprised whole blood. The receptors originated from an adult who was a healthcare worker with PCR-confirmed SARS-CoV-2 infection or an uninfected control (not recorded which).

The V call is TRBV7-2, the J call TRBJ2-2; 9 nucleotides agree with TRBD1. V lost 6 bases, J lost 4 bases, and 3 bases stayed unmatched. This CDR3 is built from 14 residues. Germline V gives CDR1 SGHTA, CDR2 FQGNSA. The CDR3 nucleotides read TGTGCCAGCAGAAGGGACAGGGCCACCGGGGAGCTGTTTTTT. Protein sequence: CASRRDRATGELFF.

There are a few counts of this clonotype. The chain recombines TRBV5-1 with TRBJ1-2; TRBD1 aligns across 8 bases. The CDR3 runs to 14 residues. Trimming removed 0 bases from V and 2 bases from J; junction bases left unmatched: 0. The germline gives CDR1 SGHRS, CDR2 YFSETQ. The CDR3 reads CASSLGQGNYGYTF. The CDR3 DNA sequence: TGCGCCAGCAGCTTGGGACAGGGGAACTATGGCTACACCTTC.

The chain links TRBV15 to TRBJ2-1; a weak D match, TRBD2 (7 bases). V lost 5 bases and J lost 7, with 18 bases in between. Germline V gives CDR1 LNHNV, CDR2 YYDKDF (reference sequence). The CDR3 extends over 15 amino acids. The CDR3 DNA reads TGTGCCACCAGCTGGGGGGAGGGGGGATTGAATGAGCAGTTCTTC. Translating gives CATSWGEGGLNEQFF.

This clonotype has a count of ten or more. V usage is TRBV7-9 and J usage is TRBJ2-7, with 9 bases that match TRBD1. J was trimmed by 12 bases and V by 5 bases; bases with no gene match: 8. The CDR3 totals 12 residues. The V gene's germline CDR1 is SEHNR and CDR2 FQNEAQ (reference sequence). This CDR3 reads CASSHGQGKPYF. In DNA, the CDR3 is TGTGCCAGCAGCCATGGACAGGGGAAGCCGTACTTC.

This clonotype occurred many times. The chain uses TRBV7-2 and TRBJ2-1, with TRBD2 matching over 12 bases. The CDR3 loop spans 14 amino acids. The V gene end was trimmed by 6 bases and the J gene end by 4 bases; junction bases not matched to a gene: 1. CDR1 and CDR2 from the germline V gene are SGHTA and FQGNSA. The CDR3 reads CASSTSGGYNEQFF. The CDR3 DNA sequence: TGTGCCAGCAGTACTAGCGGGGGGTACAATGAGCAGTTCTTC.

The rearrangement joins TRBV30 to TRBJ1-1, with TRBD1 as a possible D gene (6 bases). Per the germline V gene, CDR1 is GTSNPN and CDR2 is SVGIG (reference sequence). The CDR3 has 13 residues. Trimming took 5 bases from V and 0 from J, leaving 10 bases between them. The chain's CDR3 is CAWSTGMNTEAFF. The CDR3 nucleotides read TGTGCCTGGTCCACAGGGATGAACACTGAAGCTTTCTTT.

This clonotype was seen ten or more times. The rearrangement links TRBV18 to TRBJ2-5, with no clear D. V was cut by 2 bases and J by 4 bases, with 2 bases left in between. CDR1 KGHSH and CDR2 LQKENI come from the germline V gene. The CDR3 is made up of 11 amino acids. Written as DNA, the CDR3 is TGTGCCAGCTCACCAGGAGAGACCCAGTACTTC. It encodes CASSPGETQYF.

This clonotype was observed at least ten times. The J gene is TRBJ1-5, the V gene TRBV6-5; 10 bases align to TRBD1. The junction had 2 bases not matched to a gene; V was cut back by 10 bases and J by 5 bases. The CDR3 covers 12 residues. The V gene's germline CDR1 is MNHEY and CDR2 SVGAGI. The CDR3 DNA reads as TGTGCCATAGGGACAGGGGATCAGCCCCAGCATTTT. As protein: CAIGTGDQPQHF.

The chain recombines TRBV12-3 or TRBV12-4 with TRBJ2-5, with D possibly TRBD1 on 5 matching bases. The CDR3 runs to 15 residues. Between the trimmed V and J ends, which lost 0 bases and 6 bases, there was a span of 14 bases. For the CDR3, the DNA is TGTGCCAGCAGTTTAGCCGTTAGTCAGGGAAAGACCCAGTACTTC. Translating it yields CASSLAVSQGKTQYF.

The sample holds many counts of this clonotype. The chain couples TRBV20-1 to TRBJ2-1; TRBD1 agrees at 9 bases. The germline V gene has CDR1 DFQATT and CDR2 SNEGSKA (reference sequence). Unmatched junction bases numbered 1, after V lost 1 base and J lost 3 bases. The CDR3 extends over 14 amino acids. This CDR3 reads CSARGDRDYNEQFF. CDR3 DNA sequence: TGCAGTGCTAGAGGGGACAGGGACTACAATGAGCAGTTCTTC.